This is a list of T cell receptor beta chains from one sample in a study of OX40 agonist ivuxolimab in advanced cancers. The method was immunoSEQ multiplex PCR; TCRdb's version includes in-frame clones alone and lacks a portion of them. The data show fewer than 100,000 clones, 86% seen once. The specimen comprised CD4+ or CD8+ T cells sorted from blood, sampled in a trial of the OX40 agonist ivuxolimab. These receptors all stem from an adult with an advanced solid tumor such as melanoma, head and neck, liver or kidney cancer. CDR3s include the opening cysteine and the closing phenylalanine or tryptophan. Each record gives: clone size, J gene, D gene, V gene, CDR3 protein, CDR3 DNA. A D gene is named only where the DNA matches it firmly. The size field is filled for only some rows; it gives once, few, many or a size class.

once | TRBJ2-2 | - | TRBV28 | CASSPRLAAFGELFF | TGTGCCAGCAGTCCCCGCTTGGCCGCGTTCGGGGAGCTGTTTTTT
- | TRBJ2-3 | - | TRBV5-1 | CASKLQGRSDTQYF | TGCGCCAGCAAGTTGCAGGGTCGGTCAGATACGCAGTATTTT
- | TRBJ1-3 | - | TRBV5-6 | CASSLVSSGNTIYF | TGTGCCAGCAGCCTCGTGAGCTCTGGAAACACCATATATTTT
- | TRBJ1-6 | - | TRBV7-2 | CASTGSIHSPLHF | TGTGCCAGCACGGGGTCTATTCATTCACCCCTCCACTTT
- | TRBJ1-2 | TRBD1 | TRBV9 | CASSVMGQEVYGYTF | TGTGCCAGCAGCGTAATGGGACAGGAGGTCTATGGCTACACCTTC
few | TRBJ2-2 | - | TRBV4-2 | CASSLSTTRTGELFF | TGTGCCAGCAGTTTGTCGACCACGAGGACCGGGGAGCTGTTTTTT
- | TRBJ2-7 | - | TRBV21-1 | CASSRRGYEQYF | TGTGCCAGCAGCCGCAGGGGCTACGAGCAGTACTTC
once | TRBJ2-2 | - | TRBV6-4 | CASSDEAATGELFF | TGTGCCAGCAGTGACGAGGCTGCCACCGGGGAGCTGTTTTTT
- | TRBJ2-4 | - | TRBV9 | CASSVGTKDIQYF | TGTGCCAGCAGCGTAGGTACGAAAGACATTCAGTACTTC
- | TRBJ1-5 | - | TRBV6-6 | CASSLGSQTGTQHF | TGTGCCAGCTCATTGGGCAGCCAAACAGGGACCCAGCATTTT
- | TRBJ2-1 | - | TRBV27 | CASSFGGGAYNEQFF | TGTGCCAGCAGTTTTGGAGGGGGAGCATACAATGAGCAGTTCTTC
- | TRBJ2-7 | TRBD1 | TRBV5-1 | CASSSRQGAEPNEQYF | TGCGCCAGCAGCTCGAGACAGGGAGCCGAGCCGAACGAGCAGTACTTC
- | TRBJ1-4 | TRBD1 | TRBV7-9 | CASSSLIGTGAVEKLFF | TGTGCCAGCAGCTCTCTCATAGGGACAGGGGCGGTTGAAAAACTGTTTTTT
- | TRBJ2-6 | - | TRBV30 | CAWTSGSGANVLTF | TGTGCCTGGACGTCGGGCTCTGGGGCCAACGTCCTGACTTTC
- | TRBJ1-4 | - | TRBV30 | CAWSPVGGGDEKLFF | TGTGCCTGGAGCCCCGTGGGGGGAGGAGATGAAAAACTGTTTTTT
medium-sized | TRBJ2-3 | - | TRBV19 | CASRDRDKAEDTQYF | TGTGCCAGTAGAGACCGGGACAAAGCAGAAGATACGCAGTATTTT
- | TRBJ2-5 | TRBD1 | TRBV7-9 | CASRPTGGSETQYF | TGTGCCAGCAGACCTACAGGGGGATCAGAGACCCAGTACTTC